The clone carrying this T cell receptor beta chain was recorded a few times. Its antigen is still unknown. This record belongs to a study of Ad26.COV2.S vaccination and SARS-CoV-2 variants. The CDR3 contains 15 residues. Trimming removed 6 bases from V and 3 bases from J; junction bases left unmatched: 8. CDR1 is LNHDA and CDR2 is SQIVND in the germline V gene (reference sequence). TCRdb's table, derived via immunoSEQ multiplex PCR, lists solely in-frame clones and lacks some. The data show 180,000 or so clones, roughly 85% seen once. Overall study results and limits: The authors reported substantial breadth in spike-specific CD8+ and CD4+ T cell responses after vaccination. Vaccine recipients posted higher spike-specific TCR breadth than their placebo counterparts.

V and J are TRBV19 and TRBJ1-2, with 9 bases matching TRBD1. Sequences were derived from peripheral blood, sampled after recovery from COVID-19. The receptor's source is a human donor who had recovered from COVID-19. The CDR3 reads CASSGTGKMDYGYTF. In nucleotides, the CDR3 is TGTGCCAGTAGCGGGACAGGGAAAATGGACTATGGCTACACCTTC.